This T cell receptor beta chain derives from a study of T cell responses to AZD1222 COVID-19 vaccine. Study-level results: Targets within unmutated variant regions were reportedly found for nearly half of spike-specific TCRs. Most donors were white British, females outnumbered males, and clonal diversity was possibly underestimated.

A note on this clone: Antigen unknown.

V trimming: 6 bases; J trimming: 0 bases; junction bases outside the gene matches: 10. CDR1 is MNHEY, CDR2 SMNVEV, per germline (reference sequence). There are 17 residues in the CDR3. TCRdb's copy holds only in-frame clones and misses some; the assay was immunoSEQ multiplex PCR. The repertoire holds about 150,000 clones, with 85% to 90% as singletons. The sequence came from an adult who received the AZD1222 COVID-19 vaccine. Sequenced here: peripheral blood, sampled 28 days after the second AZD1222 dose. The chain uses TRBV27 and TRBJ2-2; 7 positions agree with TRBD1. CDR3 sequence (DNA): TGTGCCAGCAGAAAAAGAGGGACAGCCGCGAACACCGGGGAGCTGTTTTTT. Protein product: CASRKRGTAANTGELFF.